Detailed here is one T cell receptor (beta chain). Only in-frame clones appear in the TCRdb table, and some are missing; sequencing was by immunoSEQ multiplex PCR. Here the sample spans about 140,000 clones, about 92% being singletons. The CDR3 is made up of 17 amino acids. CDR1 is SGHRS and CDR2 is YFSETQ in the germline V gene. The germline V and J ends were trimmed by 0 bases and 1 base, with 15 bases remaining between them. This sample was taken from a study of blood T cell repertoires in COVID-19. About the research overall: The United States, Italy and Spain supplied acute and convalescent COVID-19 samples. T cells, B-cell-depleted T cells, or PBMCs provided the cDNA or gDNA that served as material.

This receptor was taken from a human donor in a cohort sampled during active COVID-19. Material: peripheral blood. The chain joins TRBV5-1 to TRBJ2-3; tentatively, D is TRBD2 (6 bases). The DNA for the CDR3 is TGCGCCAGCAGCTTGGCTATGCGGCGGGGAGGCACAGATACGCAGTATTTT. The encoded protein is CASSLAMRRGGTDTQYF.